This paragraph reports one T cell receptor beta chain. As yet, its antigen is unknown. CDR1 SGHRS and CDR2 YFSETQ come from the germline V gene. There are 14 residues in the CDR3. Trimming cost V 3 bases and J 0 bases, with 10 bases left between them. UMIs and a universal primer site were added when TCR cDNA was made by 5'RACE template switching. TCRdb itself ran the 5' RACE reads through MiXCR, one entry per CDR3 protein. This table has approximately 550,000 distinct CDR3 sequences, 15% to 20% appearing once. The data belong to a study of T cells after yellow fever vaccination. Study conclusions and caveats: Booster sampling recovered most clones from primary vaccination (under 97% CD4, over 75% CD8).

This chain connects TRBV5-1 to TRBJ2-7, with D possibly TRBD1 on 6 matching bases. The sample was PBMCs, taken 15 days after the yellow fever booster vaccination. The receptor was derived from a man younger than 40 who received the YFV17D yellow fever vaccine. CDR3 DNA: TGCGCCAGCAGCTGGGGACAAGTCTCCTACGAGCAGTACTTC. This sequence encodes CASSWGQVSYEQYF.